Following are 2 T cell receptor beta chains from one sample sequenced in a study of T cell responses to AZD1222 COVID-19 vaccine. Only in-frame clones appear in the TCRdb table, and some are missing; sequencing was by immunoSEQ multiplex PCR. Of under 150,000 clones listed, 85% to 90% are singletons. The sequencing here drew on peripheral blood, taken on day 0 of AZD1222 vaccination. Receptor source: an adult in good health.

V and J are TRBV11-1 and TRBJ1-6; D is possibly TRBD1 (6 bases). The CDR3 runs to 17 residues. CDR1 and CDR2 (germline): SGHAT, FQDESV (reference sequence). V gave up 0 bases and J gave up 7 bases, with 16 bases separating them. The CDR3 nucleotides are TGTGCCAGCAGCTTAGCCGGGACACCTAATCGAAATTCACCCCTCCACTTT. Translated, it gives CASSLAGTPNRNSPLHF.

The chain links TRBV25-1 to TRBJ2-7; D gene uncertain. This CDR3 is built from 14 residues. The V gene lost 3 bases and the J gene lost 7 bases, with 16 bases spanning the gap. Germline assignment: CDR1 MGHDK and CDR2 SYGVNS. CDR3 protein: CASSEAGFLGEQYF. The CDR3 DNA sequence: TGTGCCAGCAGTGAGGCTGGGTTTTTGGGTGAGCAGTACTTC.